A selection of T cell receptor beta chains follows, all from one sample in a study of T cells expressing NK-cell markers. From the 5' RACE reads, TCRdb lists one entry per CDR3 protein and no DNA. The sample is made up of roughly 390,000 distinct CDR3 sequences, and the top ten hold roughly a tenth of it. Sequencing was performed on blood T cells: a sorted CD56 or NKG2C T cell subset, CD4+ or CD8+ T cells, or bulk PBMC T cells (not recorded which). These receptors were collected from a woman in her fifties or sixties in good health. Each CDR3 is given with its conserved first and last residue. The order of the fields is V gene, CDR3 length, J gene, CDR3 protein.

V: TRBV14; length: 14; J: TRBJ2-1; CDR3: CASSQLLDGDEQFF
V: TRBV29-1; length: 16; J: TRBJ2-1; CDR3: CSVEVLAGGSPNEQFF
V: TRBV15; length: 15; J: TRBJ1-1; CDR3: CATSRDPGQNTEAFF
V: TRBV20-1; length: 15; J: TRBJ2-5; CDR3: CSAPLSGRDPRDQYF
V: TRBV11-1; length: 15; J: TRBJ2-5; CDR3: CASSLKSGRALTQYF
V: TRBV27; length: 14; J: TRBJ2-1; CDR3: CASSPQGVAHEQFF
V: TRBV3-1; length: 14; J: TRBJ2-5; CDR3: CASSQFDIGETQYF
V: TRBV5-1; length: 13; J: TRBJ1-2; CDR3: CASRPDSAGSYTF
V: TRBV28; length: 17; J: TRBJ2-5; CDR3: CASSLPTSGSTRETQYF
V: TRBV6-2/TRBV6-3; length: 17; J: TRBJ2-2; CDR3: CASSYAELAGSTGELFF
V: TRBV11-3; length: 14; J: TRBJ2-5; CDR3: CASSSQQSGETQYF
V: TRBV5-1; length: 13; J: TRBJ2-3; CDR3: CASSPLSAPTQYF
V: TRBV29-1; length: 12; J: TRBJ2-1; CDR3: CSVGGLAVKEFF
V: TRBV27; length: 19; J: TRBJ2-3; CDR3: CASKSEKREGWVRTDTQYF
V: TRBV13; length: 16; J: TRBJ2-5; CDR3: CASSYRPDRAQETQYF
V: TRBV12-3/TRBV12-4; length: 12; J: TRBJ2-3; CDR3: CASSFGLVTQYF
V: TRBV10-3; length: 14; J: TRBJ2-1; CDR3: CAIRTQQGYNEQFF
V: TRBV10-3; length: 18; J: TRBJ2-1; CDR3: CAISEGQGVHLSYNEQFF
V: TRBV14; length: 15; J: TRBJ2-5; CDR3: CASSLLAGDPETQYF
V: TRBV7-9; length: 15; J: TRBJ2-7; CDR3: CASSLFAGTNYEQYF
V: TRBV29-1; length: 12; J: TRBJ2-1; CDR3: CSVGSGIGEQFF
V: TRBV5-6; length: 15; J: TRBJ2-5; CDR3: CASSFLGAGGETQYF
V: TRBV29-1; length: 11; J: TRBJ2-1; CDR3: CSVDLGNEQFF
V: TRBV3-1; length: 16; J: TRBJ2-2; CDR3: CASSQQRDRHLGELFF
V: TRBV2; length: 14; J: TRBJ2-3; CDR3: CAGSTGPRADTQYF
V: TRBV3-1; length: 16; J: TRBJ2-3; CDR3: CASSDKGGGRRDTQYF
V: TRBV2; length: 16; J: TRBJ2-4; CDR3: CASSERGTLAKNIQYF
V: TRBV12-3/TRBV12-4; length: 16; J: TRBJ2-1; CDR3: CASTRLAASGIDEQFF
V: TRBV7-7; length: 15; J: TRBJ2-1; CDR3: CASSLGYRDVNEQFF
V: TRBV11-2; length: 17; J: TRBJ2-1; CDR3: CASSLRTGRSSYNEQFF
V: TRBV12-3/TRBV12-4; length: 14; J: TRBJ2-4; CDR3: CASSPERAKNIQYF
V: TRBV12-5; length: 17; J: TRBJ2-2; CDR3: CASGPGLAVTNTGELFF
V: TRBV11-1; length: 14; J: TRBJ2-1; CDR3: CASDSGAGAGEQFF
V: TRBV25-1; length: 13; J: TRBJ2-1; CDR3: CASSEFAGDEQFF
V: TRBV9; length: 15; J: TRBJ2-7; CDR3: CASSVESGQTYEQYF
V: TRBV5-1; length: 14; J: TRBJ2-5; CDR3: CASKPRAAAGTQYF
V: TRBV7-2; length: 16; J: TRBJ2-3; CDR3: CASSRITSSATDTQYF
V: TRBV6-1; length: 14; J: TRBJ1-5; CDR3: CASSLDRVYQPQHF
V: TRBV6-1; length: 16; J: TRBJ2-2; CDR3: CASSEMLAANTGELFF
V: TRBV5-1; length: 16; J: TRBJ1-1; CDR3: CASSLNRQGRNTEAFF
V: TRBV24-1; length: 15; J: TRBJ2-1; CDR3: CATSDLTSGGNEQFF
V: TRBV3-1; length: 16; J: TRBJ1-2; CDR3: CASSQDVPTVSYGYTF
V: TRBV12-3/TRBV12-4; length: 15; J: TRBJ2-1; CDR3: CASSFDSGKYNEQFF
V: TRBV20-1; length: 15; J: TRBJ2-1; CDR3: CSASRVAGSYNEQFF
V: TRBV2; length: 17; J: TRBJ2-1; CDR3: CASGVLAGGSGDNEQFF
V: TRBV29-1; length: 16; J: TRBJ2-5; CDR3: CSPRPGLARIVETQYF
V: TRBV9; length: 13; J: TRBJ1-1; CDR3: CASSDPGQWIAFF